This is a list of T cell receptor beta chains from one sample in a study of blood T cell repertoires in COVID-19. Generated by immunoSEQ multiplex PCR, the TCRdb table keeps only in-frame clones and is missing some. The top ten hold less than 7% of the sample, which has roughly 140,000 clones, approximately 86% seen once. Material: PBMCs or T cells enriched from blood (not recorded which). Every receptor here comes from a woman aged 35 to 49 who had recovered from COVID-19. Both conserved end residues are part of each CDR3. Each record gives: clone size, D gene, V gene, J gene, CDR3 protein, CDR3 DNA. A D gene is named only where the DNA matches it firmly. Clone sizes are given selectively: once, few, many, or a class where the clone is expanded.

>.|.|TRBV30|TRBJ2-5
CAWRYGESRGETQYF
TGTGCCTGGAGGTACGGGGAGTCCAGGGGAGAGACCCAGTACTTC
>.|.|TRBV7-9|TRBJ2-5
CASSRPEGYQETQYF
TGTGCCAGCAGCCGCCCGGAGGGGTACCAAGAGACCCAGTACTTC
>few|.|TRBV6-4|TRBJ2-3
CASGAGHTDTQYF
TGTGCCAGCGGGGCAGGACACACAGATACGCAGTATTTT
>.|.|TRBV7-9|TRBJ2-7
CASSYGQSYEQYF
TGTGCCAGCAGCTACGGACAGTCCTACGAGCAGTACTTC
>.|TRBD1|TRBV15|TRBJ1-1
CATSRGGDRGRTEAFF
TGTGCCACCAGCAGAGGGGGGGACAGGGGAAGGACTGAAGCTTTCTTT
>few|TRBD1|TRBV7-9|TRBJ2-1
CASSLSTGDNEQFF
TGTGCCAGCAGCTTAAGTACAGGGGACAATGAGCAGTTCTTC
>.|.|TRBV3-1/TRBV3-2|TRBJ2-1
CASSQGRRQVSSYNEQFF
TGTGCCAGCAGCCAAGGGCGAAGGCAGGTGAGCTCCTACAATGAGCAGTTCTTC
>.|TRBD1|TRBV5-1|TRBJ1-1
CASSRTGGSKSTEAFF
TGCGCCAGCAGCAGGACAGGGGGGAGTAAGAGCACTGAAGCTTTCTTT
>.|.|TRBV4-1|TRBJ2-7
CASSRGQSYEQYF
TGCGCCAGCAGCCGCGGACAATCCTACGAGCAGTACTTC
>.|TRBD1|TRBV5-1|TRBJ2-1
CASSYETRDRGNEQFF
TGCGCCAGCAGCTACGAGACTCGGGACAGGGGCAATGAGCAGTTCTTC
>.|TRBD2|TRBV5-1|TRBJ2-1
CASSPGLAGVNEQFF
TGCGCCAGCAGCCCCGGACTAGCGGGAGTCAATGAGCAGTTCTTC
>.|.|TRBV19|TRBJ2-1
CASSRRRDRNEQFF
TGTGCCAGTAGTCGGAGGAGGGACCGGAATGAGCAGTTCTTC
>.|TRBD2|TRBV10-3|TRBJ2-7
CAIRGTSGGSYEQYF
TGTGCCATCAGGGGGACTAGCGGGGGTTCCTACGAGCAGTACTTC
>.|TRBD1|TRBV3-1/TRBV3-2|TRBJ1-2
CASSYPGQGAYGYTF
TGTGCCAGCAGCTACCCGGGACAGGGGGCTTATGGCTACACCTTC
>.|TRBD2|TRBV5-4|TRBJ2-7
CASSLYGGREQYF
TGTGCCAGCAGCTTGTACGGGGGGAGAGAGCAGTACTTC
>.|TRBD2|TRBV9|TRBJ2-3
CASSGQAGGPTDTQYF
TGTGCCAGCAGCGGACAAGCGGGGGGACCCACAGATACGCAGTATTTT
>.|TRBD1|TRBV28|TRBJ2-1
CASSSGGRYNEQFF
TGTGCCAGCAGCTCAGGGGGCAGGTACAATGAGCAGTTCTTC
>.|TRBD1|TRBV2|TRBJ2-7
CASKSWGTGRNEQYF
TGTGCCAGCAAATCGTGGGGGACAGGGAGGAACGAGCAGTACTTC
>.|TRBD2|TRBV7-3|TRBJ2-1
CASSLGAGGIDEQFF
TGTGCCAGCAGCCTTGGGGCGGGAGGTATCGATGAGCAGTTCTTC
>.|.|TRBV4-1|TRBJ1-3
CASSQGQQSSGNTIYF
TGCGCCAGCAGCCAAGGACAACAGAGCTCTGGAAACACCATATATTTT
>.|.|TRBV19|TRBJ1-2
CASSREGTGYGYTF
TGTGCCAGTAGCAGGGAGGGTACCGGCTATGGCTACACCTTC
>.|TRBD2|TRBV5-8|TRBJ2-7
CASSSFSAGGSRGQYF
TGTGCCAGCTCCTCCTTTTCGGCGGGAGGGTCTCGTGGGCAGTACTTC
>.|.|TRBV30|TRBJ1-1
CAWRGGPNTEAFF
TGTGCCTGGAGGGGGGGACCGAACACTGAAGCTTTCTTT
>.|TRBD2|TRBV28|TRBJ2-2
CASSSSIIGGSGRHSNTGELFF
TGTGCCAGCAGTTCATCTATCATCGGGGGTAGCGGGAGGCACTCTAACACCGGGGAGCTGTTTTTT
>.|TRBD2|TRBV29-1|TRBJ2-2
CSVQGRSGRNTGELFF
TGCAGCGTTCAAGGAAGGAGCGGGAGAAACACCGGGGAGCTGTTTTTT
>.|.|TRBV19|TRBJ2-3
CASSIFPPRTDTQYF
TGTGCCAGTAGTATCTTCCCACCACGGACAGATACGCAGTATTTT
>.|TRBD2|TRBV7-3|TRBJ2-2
CASSFSGRSPGELFF
TGTGCCAGCAGCTTTAGCGGGAGAAGTCCCGGGGAGCTGTTTTTT
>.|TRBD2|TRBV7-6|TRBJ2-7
CASSLVSGTTPGEQYF
TGTGCCAGCAGCTTAGTTAGCGGGACGACTCCTGGCGAGCAGTACTTC
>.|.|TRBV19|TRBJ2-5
CASSIDFKTGWGQETQYF
TGTGCCAGTAGTATAGATTTTAAGACAGGATGGGGCCAAGAGACCCAGTACTTC
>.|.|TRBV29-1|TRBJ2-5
CSVGGTAEETQYF
TGCAGCGTTGGAGGGACTGCAGAAGAGACCCAGTACTTC
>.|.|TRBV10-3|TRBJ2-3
CATLSEDSRTDTQYF
TGTGCCACATTGTCCGAGGACAGCCGCACAGATACGCAGTATTTT
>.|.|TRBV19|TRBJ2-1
CASSAQNLVEQFF
TGTGCCAGTAGTGCCCAGAACCTGGTTGAGCAGTTCTTC
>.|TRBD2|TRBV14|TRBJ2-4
CASSQVSRPLASTYFSKNIQYF
TGTGCCAGCAGCCAAGTTTCCCGGCCACTAGCGTCTACCTATTTTTCCAAAAACATTCAGTACTTC
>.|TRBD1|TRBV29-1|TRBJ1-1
CSVETGGLTEAFF
TGCAGCGTTGAAACAGGGGGCTTGACTGAAGCTTTCTTT
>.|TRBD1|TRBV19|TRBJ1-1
CASSIGPGQGNTEAFF
TGTGCCAGTAGTATAGGGCCGGGACAGGGTAACACTGAAGCTTTCTTT
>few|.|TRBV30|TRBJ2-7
CAWRTGGSRYEQYF
TGTGCCTGGAGGACAGGAGGTAGTCGGTACGAGCAGTACTTC
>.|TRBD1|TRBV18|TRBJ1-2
CASSLGQGMGGYTF
TGTGCCAGCTCCCTTGGACAGGGCATGGGTGGCTACACCTTC
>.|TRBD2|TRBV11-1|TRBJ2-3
CASSLKRGTDTQYF
TGTGCCAGCAGCTTAAAGCGGGGAACAGATACGCAGTATTTT
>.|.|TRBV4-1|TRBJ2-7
CASSQGQGSSYEQYF
TGCGCCAGCAGCCAAGGGCAGGGATCCTCCTACGAGCAGTACTTC
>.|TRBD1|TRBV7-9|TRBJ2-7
CASSITGAEQYF
TGTGCCAGCAGCATTACAGGGGCCGAGCAGTACTTC
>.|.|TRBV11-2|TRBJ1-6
CASSLGRGRRNSPLHF
TGTGCCAGCAGCTTGGGCAGGGGAAGGAGAAATTCACCCCTCCACTTT
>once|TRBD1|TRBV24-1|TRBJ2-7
CATSTGTGGEQYF
TGTGCCACCTCCACCGGGACAGGGGGCGAGCAGTACTTC
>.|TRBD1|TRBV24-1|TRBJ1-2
CATRQRQGAVGYTF
TGTGCCACCAGACAAAGACAGGGGGCGGTGGGCTACACCTTC
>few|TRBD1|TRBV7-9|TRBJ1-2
CASSPGQLDRNGYTF
TGTGCCAGCAGCCCGGGACAGTTGGATCGCAATGGCTACACCTTC
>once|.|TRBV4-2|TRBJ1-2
CASSQGERSYYGYTF
TGTGCCAGCAGCCAAGGCGAGAGAAGCTACTATGGCTACACCTTC
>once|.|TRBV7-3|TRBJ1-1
CASSLSFPGMNTEAFF
TGTGCCAGCAGCTTAAGCTTTCCAGGGATGAACACTGAAGCTTTCTTT
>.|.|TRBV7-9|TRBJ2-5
CASSLGARAQETQYF
TGTGCCAGCAGCTTAGGGGCTCGAGCACAAGAGACCCAGTACTTC
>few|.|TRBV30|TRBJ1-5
CAWSVTGNQPQHF
TGTGCCTGGAGTGTAACGGGAAATCAGCCCCAGCATTTT